This TCR beta chain emerged from a study of blood T cell repertoires in COVID-19. Study information: Sites across the United States, Italy and Spain contributed samples from acute and convalescent COVID-19. Sources were T cells, B-cell-depleted T cells, or PBMCs; the material itself was cDNA or gDNA.

V was trimmed by 6 bases and J by 0 bases, leaving 3 bases between them. Germline V CDR1 and CDR2: SNHLY, FYNNEI. CDR3 length: 12 residues. Original handling: Cell counts per sample came from amplifying reference gene primers. The assay was immunoSEQ multiplex PCR, and TCRdb's table has in-frame clones only and misses some. The DNA gave D and trimming, while V, J and clone size come from that table. Here the sample spans about 190,000 clones, roughly four fifths being singletons. This TCR was recovered from a woman between 65 and 79 years old with active or convalescent COVID-19. This chain connects TRBV2 to TRBJ1-3, with no clear D. The sample was peripheral blood. CDR3 residues: CASSISGNTIYF. Here the CDR3 DNA reads TGTGCCAGCAGCATCTCTGGAAACACCATATATTTT.